This T cell receptor beta chain was documented in a study of spatial heterogeneity in lung cancer. About the study: The cohort: 65 to 80 early-stage, untreated non-small cell lung cancer patients. Where present, follow-up PBMC were sequenced a median of roughly 26 months after resection. Detection of beta-chain sequences consistently exceeded that of alpha-chain sequences.

In TCRdb, the 5' RACE reads were re-called with MiXCR into one record per CDR3 protein. The data hold about 120,000 distinct CDR3 sequences, with about 12% observed a single time. Indicated time point: blood at routine non-recurrence follow-up after resection. From tumor, nontumor lung or frozen PBMC, whole RNA was taken unsorted for sequencing. Germline V gene sequence: CDR1 ENHRY, CDR2 SYGVKD. CDR3 length: 15 residues. V trimming: 2 bases; J trimming: 14 bases; junction bases outside the gene matches: 13. The material sequenced was PBMCs, taken at follow-up. The receptor was derived from a male donor with early-stage non-small cell lung cancer. This chain uses TRBV10-3 with TRBJ2-1, with 9 bases lining up with TRBD2. The CDR3 bases are TGTGCCATCAGTGAGCCCCTGGGGCGGGGGGGCCAGGAGTTCTTC. It specifies CAISEPLGRGGQEFF.